This T cell receptor (beta chain) originates from a study of shared clonotypes between healthy human individuals. Looking at the study overall: Serving as donors were a couple of women and three men, whose ages spanned 18 to 49.

Per the germline V gene, CDR1 is MDHEN and CDR2 is SYDVKM. The CDR3 has 14 residues. To note about this clone: Its antigen is not identified. Mismatch with germline at one junction end may stem from a read error.

Whole-study findings and limits: The authors expected sequencing depth to affect clonotype sharing among donors. It was the few donors that limited the genetic and exposure-history diversity represented.

TCRdb's copy holds only in-frame clones and misses some; the assay was immunoSEQ multiplex PCR. The repertoire holds 400,000 to 550,000 clones, with less than 80% as singletons. The sequence was obtained from a woman in her thirties or forties in good health. Some clones in this sample may be carry-over from other donors' samples. V and J are TRBV28 and TRBJ2-7; D is unclear. Input material: PBMCs. DNA for the CDR3: TGTGCCAGCGGTTTATGCTCGACCGGATGCGAGCAGTACTTC. Translating gives CASGLCSTGCEQYF. Full variable domain (rest looked up from reference TRBV28 and TRBJ2-7): DVKVTQSSRYLVKRTGEKVFLECVQDMDHENMFWYRQDPGLGLRLIYFSYDVKMKEKGDIPEGYSVSREKKERFSLILESASTNQTSMYLCASGLCSTGCEQYFGPGTRLTVT.